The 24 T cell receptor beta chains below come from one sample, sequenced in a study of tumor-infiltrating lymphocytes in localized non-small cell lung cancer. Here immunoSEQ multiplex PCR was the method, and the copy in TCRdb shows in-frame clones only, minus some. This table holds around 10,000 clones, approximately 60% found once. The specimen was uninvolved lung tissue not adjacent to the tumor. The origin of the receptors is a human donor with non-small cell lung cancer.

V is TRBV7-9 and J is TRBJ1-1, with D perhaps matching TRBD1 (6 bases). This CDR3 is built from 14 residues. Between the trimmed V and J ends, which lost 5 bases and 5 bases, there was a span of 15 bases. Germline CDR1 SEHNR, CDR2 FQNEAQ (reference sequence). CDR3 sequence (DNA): TGTGCCAGCAGCCCCAGTGGGGGCGGGACTGAAGCTTTCTTT. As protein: CASSPSGGGTEAFF.

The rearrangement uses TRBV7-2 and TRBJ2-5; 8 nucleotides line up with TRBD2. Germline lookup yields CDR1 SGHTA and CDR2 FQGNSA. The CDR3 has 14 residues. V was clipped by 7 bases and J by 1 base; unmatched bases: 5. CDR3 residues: CASNRRGGQETQYF. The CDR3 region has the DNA TGTGCCAGCAACCGTCGGGGGGGCCAAGAGACCCAGTACTTC.

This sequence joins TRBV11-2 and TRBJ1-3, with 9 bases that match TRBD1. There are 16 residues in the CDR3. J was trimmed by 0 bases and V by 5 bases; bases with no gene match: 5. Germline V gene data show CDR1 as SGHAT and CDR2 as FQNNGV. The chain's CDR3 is CASSKGQGLSGNTIYF. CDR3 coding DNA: TGTGCCAGCAGCAAGGGACAGGGTCTCTCTGGAAACACCATATATTTT.

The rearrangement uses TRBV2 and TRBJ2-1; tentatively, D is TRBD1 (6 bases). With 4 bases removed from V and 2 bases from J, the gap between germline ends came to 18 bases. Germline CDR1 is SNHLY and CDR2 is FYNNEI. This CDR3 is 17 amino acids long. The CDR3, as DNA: TGTGCCAGCAGTGGACAACAGGGTAATGTCGCCTACAATGAGCAGTTCTTC. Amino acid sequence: CASSGQQGNVAYNEQFF.

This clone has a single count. The CDR3 DNA reads TGTGCCAGCAGCCAAAACGGGGCACGTGGAGATACGCAGTATTTT. Its translation: CASSQNGARGDTQYF. V usage is TRBV4-2 and J usage is TRBJ2-3; D could derive from TRBD1 or TRBD2 (5 bases each). Germline loops: CDR1 LGHNA, CDR2 YNFKEQ. This CDR3 region has 15 residues. The V and J ends lost 2 bases and 5 bases respectively, with 14 bases between them.

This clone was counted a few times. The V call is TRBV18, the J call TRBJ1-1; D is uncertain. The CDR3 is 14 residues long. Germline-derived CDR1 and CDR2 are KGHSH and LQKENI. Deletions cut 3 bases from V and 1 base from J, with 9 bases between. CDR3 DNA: TGTGCCAGCTCACCCTCGCAAAAGAACACTGAAGCTTTCTTT. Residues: CASSPSQKNTEAFF.

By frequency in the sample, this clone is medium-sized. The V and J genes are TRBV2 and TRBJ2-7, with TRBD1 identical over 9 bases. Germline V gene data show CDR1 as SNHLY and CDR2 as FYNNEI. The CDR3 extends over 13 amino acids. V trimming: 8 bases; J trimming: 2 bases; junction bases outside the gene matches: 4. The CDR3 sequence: CASHWDRAYEQYF. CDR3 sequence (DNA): TGTGCCAGCCACTGGGACAGGGCCTACGAGCAGTACTTC.

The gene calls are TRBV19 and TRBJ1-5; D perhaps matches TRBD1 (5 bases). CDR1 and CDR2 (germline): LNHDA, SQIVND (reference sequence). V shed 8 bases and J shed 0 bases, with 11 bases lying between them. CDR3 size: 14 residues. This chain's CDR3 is CASGGYYSNQPQHF. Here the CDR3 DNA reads TGTGCCAGTGGGGGATACTATAGCAATCAGCCCCAGCATTTT.

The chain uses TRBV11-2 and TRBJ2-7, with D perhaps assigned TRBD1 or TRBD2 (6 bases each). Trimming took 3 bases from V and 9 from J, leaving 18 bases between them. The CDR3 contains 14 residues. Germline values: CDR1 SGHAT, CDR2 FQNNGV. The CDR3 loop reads CASSFGSPGEVQYF. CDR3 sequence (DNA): TGTGCCAGCAGCTTTGGTTCCCCAGGGGAGGTGCAGTACTTC.

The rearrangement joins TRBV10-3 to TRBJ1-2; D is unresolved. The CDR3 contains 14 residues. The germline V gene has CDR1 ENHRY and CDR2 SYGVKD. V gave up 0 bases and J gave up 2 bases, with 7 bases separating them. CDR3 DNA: TGTGCCATCAGTGAGTCCTTGGTGAACTATGGCTACACCTTC. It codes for CAISESLVNYGYTF.

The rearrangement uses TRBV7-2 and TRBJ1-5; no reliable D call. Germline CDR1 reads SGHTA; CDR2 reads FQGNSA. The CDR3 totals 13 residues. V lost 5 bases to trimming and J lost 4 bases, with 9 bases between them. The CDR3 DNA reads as TGTGCCAGCAGCATACAGAAAAATCAGCCCCAGCATTTT. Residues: CASSIQKNQPQHF.

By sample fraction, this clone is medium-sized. In nucleotides, the CDR3 is TGTGCCAGTAGTGCCCTGGGAGGGGGGGAACAGCCCCAGCATTTT. It codes for CASSALGGGEQPQHF. The rearrangement uses TRBV19 and TRBJ1-5, with D tentatively TRBD1 (6 bases). The germline V gene encodes CDR1 LNHDA and CDR2 SQIVND (reference sequence). The V end lost 5 bases, the J end lost 7 bases, and 18 bases lay between the germline ends. This CDR3 contains 15 residues.

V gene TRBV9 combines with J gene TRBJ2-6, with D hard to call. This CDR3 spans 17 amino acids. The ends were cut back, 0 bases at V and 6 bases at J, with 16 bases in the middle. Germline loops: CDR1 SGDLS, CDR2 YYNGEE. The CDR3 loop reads CASSVDTLTPAANVLTF. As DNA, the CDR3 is TGTGCCAGCAGCGTAGACACCCTCACCCCAGCGGCCAACGTCCTGACTTTC.

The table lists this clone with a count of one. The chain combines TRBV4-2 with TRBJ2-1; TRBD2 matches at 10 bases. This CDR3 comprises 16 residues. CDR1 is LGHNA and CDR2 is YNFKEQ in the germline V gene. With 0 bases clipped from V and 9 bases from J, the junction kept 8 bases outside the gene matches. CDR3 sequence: CASSQDGSGGASEQFF. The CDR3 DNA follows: TGTGCCAGCAGCCAAGACGGGAGCGGGGGGGCAAGTGAGCAGTTCTTC.

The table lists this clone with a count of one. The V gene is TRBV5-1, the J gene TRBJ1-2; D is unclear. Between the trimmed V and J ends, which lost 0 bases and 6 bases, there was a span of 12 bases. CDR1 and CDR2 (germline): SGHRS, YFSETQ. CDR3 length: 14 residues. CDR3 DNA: TGCGCCAGCAGCTTGGCTCGGCAGAGAGATGGCTACACCTTC. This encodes CASSLARQRDGYTF.

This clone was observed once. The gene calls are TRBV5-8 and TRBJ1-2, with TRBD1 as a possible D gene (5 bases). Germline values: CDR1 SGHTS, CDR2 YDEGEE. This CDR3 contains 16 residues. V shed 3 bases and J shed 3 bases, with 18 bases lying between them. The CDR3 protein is CASSWAQGARDYGYTF. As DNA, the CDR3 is TGTGCCAGCAGCTGGGCTCAGGGCGCGAGAGACTATGGCTACACCTTC.

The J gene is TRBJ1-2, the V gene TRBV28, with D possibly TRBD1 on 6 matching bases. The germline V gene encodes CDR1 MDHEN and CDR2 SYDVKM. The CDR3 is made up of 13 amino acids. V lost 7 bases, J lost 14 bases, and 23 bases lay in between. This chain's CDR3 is CASTPGAVQGRTF. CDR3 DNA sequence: TGTGCCAGCACCCCCGGGGCCGTTCAGGGGCGAACCTTC.

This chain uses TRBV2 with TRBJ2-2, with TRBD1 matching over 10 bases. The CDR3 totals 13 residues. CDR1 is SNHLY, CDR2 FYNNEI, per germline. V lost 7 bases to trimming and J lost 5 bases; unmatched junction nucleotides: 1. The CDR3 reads CASKGQGTGELFF. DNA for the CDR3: TGTGCCAGCAAGGGACAGGGGACCGGGGAGCTGTTTTTT.

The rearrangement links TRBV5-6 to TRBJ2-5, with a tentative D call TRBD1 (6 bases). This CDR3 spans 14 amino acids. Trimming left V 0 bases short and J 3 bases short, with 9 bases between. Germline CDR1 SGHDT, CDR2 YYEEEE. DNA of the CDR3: TGTGCCAGCAGCTTGGTTGGGGGCGAAGAGACCCAGTACTTC. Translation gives CASSLVGGEETQYF.

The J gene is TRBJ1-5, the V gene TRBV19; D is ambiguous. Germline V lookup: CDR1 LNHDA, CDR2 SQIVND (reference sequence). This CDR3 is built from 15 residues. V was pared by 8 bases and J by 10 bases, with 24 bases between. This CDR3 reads CASASGSGRGGPQHF. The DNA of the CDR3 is TGTGCCAGTGCTAGCGGGTCGGGCCGCGGAGGACCCCAGCATTTT.

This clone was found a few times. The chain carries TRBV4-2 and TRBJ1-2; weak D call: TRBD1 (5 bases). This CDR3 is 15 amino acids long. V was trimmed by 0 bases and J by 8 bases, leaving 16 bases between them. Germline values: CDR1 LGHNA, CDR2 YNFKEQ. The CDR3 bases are TGTGCCAGCAGCCAAGATTTAGGGACCTCCGACGGCTACACCTTC. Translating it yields CASSQDLGTSDGYTF.

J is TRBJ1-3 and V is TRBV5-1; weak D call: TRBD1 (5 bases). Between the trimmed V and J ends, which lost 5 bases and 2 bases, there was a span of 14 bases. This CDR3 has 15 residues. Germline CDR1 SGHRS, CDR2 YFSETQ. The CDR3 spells CASRLWGEPGNTIYF. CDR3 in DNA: TGCGCCAGCAGACTGTGGGGGGAACCTGGAAACACCATATATTTT.

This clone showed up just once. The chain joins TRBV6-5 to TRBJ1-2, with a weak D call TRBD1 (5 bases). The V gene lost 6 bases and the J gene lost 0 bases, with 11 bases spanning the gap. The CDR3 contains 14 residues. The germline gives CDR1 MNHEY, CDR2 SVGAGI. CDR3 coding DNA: TGTGCCAGCAGGCGGGACGGAGCTAACTATGGCTACACCTTC. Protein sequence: CASRRDGANYGYTF.

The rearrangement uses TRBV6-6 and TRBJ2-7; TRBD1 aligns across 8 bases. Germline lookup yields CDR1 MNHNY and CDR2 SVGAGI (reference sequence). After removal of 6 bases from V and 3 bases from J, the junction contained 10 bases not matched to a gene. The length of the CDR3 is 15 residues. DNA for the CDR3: TGTGCCAGCAGATATCCGGGACAGGATAACTACGAGCAGTACTTC. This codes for CASRYPGQDNYEQYF.